This is a list of T cell receptor beta chains from one sample in a study of shared clonotypes between healthy human individuals. Produced via immunoSEQ multiplex PCR; TCRdb's table is partial and in-frame only. The table has fewer than 500,000 clones, over 75% seen once. The specimen was PBMCs. All receptors come from a woman between 40 and 55 years old in good health. Some clones in this sample may be carry-over from other donors' samples. CDR3s include the opening cysteine and the closing phenylalanine or tryptophan. D genes are given only for firm matches. Size is omitted from some rows. Given values are once, few, many or a class for expanded clones.

length | size | D | J | V | CDR3 | DNA
11 | NA | NA | TRBJ1-4 | TRBV2 | CASKSGEKLFF | TGTGCCAGTAAGTCGGGTGAAAAACTGTTTTTT
11 | NA | TRBD2 | TRBJ2-5 | TRBV6-1 | CATRGGETQYF | TGTGCCACCCGGGGGGGGGAGACCCAGTACTTC
15 | NA | NA | TRBJ2-3 | TRBV7-2 | CASSLRPDSTDTQYF | TGTGCCAGCAGCTTAAGGCCGGATAGCACAGATACGCAGTATTTT
13 | NA | NA | TRBJ1-1 | TRBV4-1 | CASRPDRLTEAFF | TGCGCCAGCAGACCGGACAGACTCACTGAAGCTTTCTTT
13 | NA | TRBD1 | TRBJ1-1 | TRBV29-1 | CSVFRGRGTEAFF | TGCAGCGTTTTTAGGGGGCGCGGGACTGAAGCTTTCTTT
22 | NA | TRBD2 | TRBJ2-5 | TRBV7-6 | CASSLVPQGYVASGSLQETQYF | TGTGCCAGCAGCTTAGTCCCCCAGGGGTATGTGGCTAGCGGGAGTTTACAAGAGACCCAGTACTTC
15 | NA | TRBD1 | TRBJ1-5 | TRBV7-2 | CASSYDRARNQPQHF | TGTGCCAGCAGCTACGACAGGGCCCGCAATCAGCCCCAGCATTTT
16 | NA | TRBD1 | TRBJ1-4 | TRBV15 | CATSRETGLANEKLFF | TGTGCCACCAGCAGAGAGACAGGGTTGGCTAATGAAAAACTGTTTTTT
15 | NA | NA | TRBJ2-7 | TRBV4-1 | CASSPNSVSSYEQYF | TGCGCCAGCAGCCCCAACAGCGTCAGCTCCTACGAGCAGTACTTC
18 | NA | NA | TRBJ2-2 | TRBV5-4 | CASSQPLFRSGNTGELFF | TGTGCCAGCAGCCAACCCCTGTTTCGGTCGGGGAACACCGGGGAGCTGTTTTTT
14 | few | NA | TRBJ2-3 | TRBV11-3 | CASSLNWAADTQYF | TGTGCCAGCAGCTTGAATTGGGCGGCAGATACGCAGTATTTT
12 | few | TRBD1 | TRBJ1-1 | TRBV5-1 | CASSRDRGLSFF | TGCGCCAGCAGTCGAGACAGGGGTTTGTCTTTCTTT
16 | few | NA | TRBJ2-7 | TRBV5-6 | CASSLSLGLNSYEQYF | TGTGCCAGCAGCTTGTCGCTGGGGCTGAACTCGTACGAGCAGTACTTC
16 | NA | NA | TRBJ2-2 | TRBV7-9 | CASSLNPGRDTGELFF | TGTGCCAGCAGCTTAAACCCAGGCAGGGACACCGGGGAGCTGTTTTTT
17 | NA | NA | TRBJ2-5 | TRBV5-6 | CASSEHPGTGIPETQYF | TGTGCCAGCAGCGAGCACCCGGGAACAGGCATTCCAGAGACCCAGTACTTC
15 | NA | NA | TRBJ2-5 | TRBV7-2 | CASSQSGLTGETQYF | TGTGCCAGCAGCCAAAGCGGCCTCACGGGAGAGACCCAGTACTTC
15 | NA | NA | TRBJ1-2 | TRBV19 | CASSERESSMSGYTF | TGTGCCAGTAGTGAACGCGAGTCCTCAATGAGTGGCTACACCTTC
12 | NA | NA | TRBJ2-4 | TRBV28 | CASKGARDIQYF | TGTGCCAGCAAAGGGGCGCGAGACATTCAGTACTTC
17 | NA | NA | TRBJ2-1 | TRBV5-1 | CASSLNPSGSSYNEQFF | TGCGCCAGCAGCTTAAACCCGTCCGGGAGCTCCTACAATGAGCAGTTCTTC
13 | NA | TRBD2 | TRBJ2-1 | TRBV5-1 | CASSFGRESEQFF | TGCGCCAGCAGCTTTGGGCGGGAGAGTGAGCAGTTCTTC
14 | NA | NA | TRBJ1-2 | TRBV28 | CASSQEGDGHGYTF | TGTGCCAGCAGCCAAGAAGGGGACGGGCATGGCTACACCTTC
13 | NA | NA | TRBJ2-3 | TRBV6-1 | CASNRDSTDTQYF | TGTGCCAGCAACAGGGATAGCACAGATACGCAGTATTTT
13 | NA | NA | TRBJ2-2 | TRBV30 | CAQEGFKSGELFF | TGTGCCCAAGAGGGGTTTAAGTCCGGGGAGCTGTTTTTT
15 | NA | NA | TRBJ2-3 | TRBV7-2 | CASSLAGVSTDTQYF | TGTGCCAGCAGCTTAGCGGGAGTGAGCACAGATACGCAGTATTTT
13 | NA | NA | TRBJ1-2 | TRBV29-1 | CSVYDPTNYGYTF | TGCAGCGTTTACGACCCAACTAACTATGGCTACACCTTC
15 | once | NA | TRBJ2-7 | TRBV7-9 | CASSGLRPGNYEQYF | TGTGCCAGCAGCGGTCTCCGGCCCGGTAACTACGAGCAGTACTTC
13 | NA | NA | TRBJ2-3 | TRBV27 | CASSPRDSDTQYF | TGTGCCAGCAGCCCTCGGGACTCAGATACGCAGTATTTT